This entry concerns a single T cell receptor (beta chain). A much larger clone is a single base away; this may be a read error. This sample was included in a study of type 1 and type 2 diabetes patients. Study summary: The cohort mixed type 1 diabetes, type 2 diabetes and nondiabetic donors.

The PCR template was genomic DNA. A primer set of 30 forward and 13 reverse primers amplified the CDR3. TCRdb fed the multiplex PCR reads into MiXCR, producing one record per CDR3 protein. The sample includes 250,000 or so distinct CDR3 sequences, around 47% of them seen just once. The TCR sequence derives from a man between 18 and 35 years old with type 2 diabetes. Sequencing used peripheral blood mononuclear cells (PBMCs).

This CDR3 reads CATADRDRGSVQYF. As DNA, the CDR3 is TGTGCCACCGCCGACCGGGACAGGGGTTCCGTGCAGTACTTC. This chain joins TRBV10-3 and TRBJ2-7; 10 positions match TRBD1. The CDR3 has 14 amino acids. The junction had 15 bases not matched to a gene; V was cut back by 10 bases and J by 9 bases. CDR1 is ENHRY and CDR2 is SYGVKD in the germline V gene.